The rows below give T cell receptor beta chains drawn from one sample of a study of blood T cell repertoires in COVID-19. Repertoires were generated with immunoSEQ multiplex PCR, while TCRdb's copy carries only in-frame clones and drops some. The sample has some 350,000 clones; approximately 89% are singletons. Sequencing was carried out using peripheral blood. These receptors originate from a woman aged 18-35 years who had recovered from COVID-19. The CDR3 runs from the conserved cysteine through the conserved F or W. The D gene is left open where the match is weak. A clone size is listed for some rows: how often the clone was seen (once, few, many), or a class if it is expanded.

v_call	clone_size	d_call	j_call	cdr3_nt	cdr3_aa
TRBV9	NA	NA	TRBJ1-2	TGTGCCAGCAGCGGGGGAGGGGGTAACTATGGCTACACCTTC	CASSGGGGNYGYTF
TRBV28	NA	TRBD2	TRBJ2-3	TGTACCAGCAGGTCCTCCTACCAGTTTGGCGGGGGAGGCACAGATACGCAGTATTTT	CTSRSSYQFGGGGTDTQYF
TRBV29-1	NA	NA	TRBJ1-1	TGCAGCGTTGAAGGCCCTTCCCGGACTGAAGCTTTCTTT	CSVEGPSRTEAFF
TRBV24-1	NA	NA	TRBJ1-5	TGTGCCACCAATCAGGGTAGCAATCAGCCCCAGCATTTT	CATNQGSNQPQHF
TRBV11-2	NA	NA	TRBJ2-5	TGTGCCAGCAGCCCCCCGGGGAGCCCAGAGACCCAGTACTTC	CASSPPGSPETQYF
TRBV2	NA	NA	TRBJ1-1	TGTGCCAGCAGCGAAGTCAGGGTGATGACTGAAGCTTTCTTT	CASSEVRVMTEAFF
TRBV5-1	NA	NA	TRBJ1-3	TGCGCCAGCAGCTTGGAATGGCCCTCTGGAAACACCATATATTTT	CASSLEWPSGNTIYF
TRBV19	NA	TRBD1	TRBJ1-2	TGTGCCGGCACGACAGGGGACTATGGCTACACCTTC	CAGTTGDYGYTF
TRBV5-1	NA	NA	TRBJ1-4	TGCGCCAGCAGCTTGCTTCAGAGGGTGGATGAAAAACTGTTTTTT	CASSLLQRVDEKLFF
TRBV7-2	NA	TRBD2	TRBJ2-1	TGTGCCAGCAGCCTTACCCTAGCGGGAGTGTGGAATGAGCAGTTCTTC	CASSLTLAGVWNEQFF
TRBV11-3	NA	NA	TRBJ2-1	TGTGCCAGCAGCCTCACAGGGTACAATGAGCAGTTCTTC	CASSLTGYNEQFF
TRBV5-4	NA	TRBD2	TRBJ2-5	TGTGCCAGCAAACTAGGGACTAGACGGGAAGAGACCCAGTACTTC	CASKLGTRREETQYF
TRBV6-2/TRBV6-3	NA	TRBD2	TRBJ2-1	TGTGCCAGCAGTTTAGCGGGAGTCGTTAATGAGCAGTTCTTC	CASSLAGVVNEQFF
TRBV18	NA	TRBD2	TRBJ2-6	TGTGCCAGCTCACCACTAGCGGGCAACTCTGGGGCCAACGTCCTGACTTTC	CASSPLAGNSGANVLTF
TRBV7-9	NA	NA	TRBJ1-2	TGTGCCAGCAGCTTATGGGGCAGGGTTGACTATGGCTACACCTTC	CASSLWGRVDYGYTF
TRBV7-9	NA	TRBD1	TRBJ2-5	TGTGCCAGCAGCTCCGCCGGACAGGGCCAAGAGACCCAGTACTTC	CASSSAGQGQETQYF
TRBV19	once	NA	TRBJ1-2	TGTGCCAGTACGTCGTCTCTCTATGGCTACACCTTC	CASTSSLYGYTF
TRBV5-8	once	TRBD1	TRBJ2-3	TGTGCCAGCAGCCGGAGGGACAGGGGGGATGCAGATACGCAGTATTTT	CASSRRDRGDADTQYF
TRBV7-9	once	NA	TRBJ2-5	TGTGCCAGCAGCCCGCAAGAGACCCAGTACTTC	CASSPQETQYF
TRBV19	NA	NA	TRBJ1-1	TGTGCCAGTAGTAGACAGGAAAGTCTCACTGAAGCTTTCTTT	CASSRQESLTEAFF
TRBV19	NA	TRBD1	TRBJ1-4	TGTGCCAGTAGTTCCAGGGGGACAACTAATGAAAAACTGTTTTTT	CASSSRGTTNEKLFF
TRBV10-2	NA	NA	TRBJ1-1	TGCGCCAGCAGTGAGTCGTACAGTGGGACTGAAGCTTTCTTT	CASSESYSGTEAFF
TRBV10-3	few	NA	TRBJ1-3	TGTGCCATCAGCACAGGGTCCTCTGGAAACACCATATATTTT	CAISTGSSGNTIYF
TRBV19	NA	NA	TRBJ2-2	TGTGCCAGTAGAATCGGTGGGAGCACCGGGGAGCTGTTTTTT	CASRIGGSTGELFF